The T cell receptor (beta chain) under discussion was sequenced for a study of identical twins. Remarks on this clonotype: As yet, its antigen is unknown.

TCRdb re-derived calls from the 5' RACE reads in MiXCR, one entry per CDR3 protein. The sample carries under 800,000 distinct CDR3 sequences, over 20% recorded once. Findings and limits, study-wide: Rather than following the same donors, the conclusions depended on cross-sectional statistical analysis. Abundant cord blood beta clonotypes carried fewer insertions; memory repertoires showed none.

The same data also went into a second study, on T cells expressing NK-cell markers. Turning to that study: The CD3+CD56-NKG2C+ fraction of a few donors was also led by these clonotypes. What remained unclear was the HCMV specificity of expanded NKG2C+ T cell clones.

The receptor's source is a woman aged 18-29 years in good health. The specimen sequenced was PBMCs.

CDR3 amino acids: CATSWSGVPEFF. DNA of the CDR3: TGTGCCACCAGCTGGTCGGGGGTTCCGGAGTTCTTC. The chain recombines TRBV15 with TRBJ2-1; maybe TRBD2 (6 bases). This CDR3 spans 12 amino acids. The germline CDR1 and CDR2 sequences are LNHNV and YYDKDF (reference sequence). V lost 5 bases, J lost 14 bases, and 16 bases lay in between. Filled out from reference TRBV15 and TRBJ2-1, the complete variable domain reads DAMVIQNPRYQVTQFGKPVTLSCSQTLNHNVMYWYQQKSSQAPKLLFHYYDKDFNNEADTPDNFQSRRPNTSFCFLDIRSPGLGDTAMYLCATSWSGVPEFFGPGTRLTVL.